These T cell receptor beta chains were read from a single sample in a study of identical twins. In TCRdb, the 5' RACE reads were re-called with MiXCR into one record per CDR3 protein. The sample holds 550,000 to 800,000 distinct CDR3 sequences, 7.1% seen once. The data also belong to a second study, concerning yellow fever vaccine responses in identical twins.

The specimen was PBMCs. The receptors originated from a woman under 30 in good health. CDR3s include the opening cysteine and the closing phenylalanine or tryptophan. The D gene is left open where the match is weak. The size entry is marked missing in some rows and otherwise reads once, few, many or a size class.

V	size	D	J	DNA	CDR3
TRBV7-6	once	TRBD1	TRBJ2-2	TGTGCCAGCAGCGCCCGGGTCAGGGGGAAGTCGAACACCGGGGAGCTGTTTTTT	CASSARVRGKSNTGELFF
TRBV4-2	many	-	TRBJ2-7	TGTGCCAGCAGCCAAGACAGTAAGTACGAGCAGTACTTC	CASSQDSKYEQYF
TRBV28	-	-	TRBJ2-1	TGTGCCAGCAGTCATCTTAGTAACTCCTACAATGAGCAGTTCTTC	CASSHLSNSYNEQFF
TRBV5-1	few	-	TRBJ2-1	TGCGCCAGCAGCGCCGGGACACAAACCTACAATGAGCAGTTCTTC	CASSAGTQTYNEQFF
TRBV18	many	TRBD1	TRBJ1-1	TGTGCCAGCTCACCGGAGGGGGCAAGGGCTTTCTTT	CASSPEGARAFF
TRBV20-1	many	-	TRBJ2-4	TGCAGTGCTAGGTTGGAAACCAAAAACATTCAGTACTTC	CSARLETKNIQYF
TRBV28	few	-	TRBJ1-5	TGTGCCAGCACCTACGGGAATCAGCCCCAGCATTTT	CASTYGNQPQHF
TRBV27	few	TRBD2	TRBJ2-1	TGTGCCAGCATACGGACTAGCGGGAGGAATGAGCAGTTCTTC	CASIRTSGRNEQFF
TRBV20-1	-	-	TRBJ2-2	TGCAGTGCTAGAGATAGTAGGGGGAGTCGATCACCCGGGGAGCTGTTTTTT	CSARDSRGSRSPGELFF
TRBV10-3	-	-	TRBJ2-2	TGTGCCATCACGGCTGGGCCCGGGGAGCTGTTTTTT	CAITAGPGELFF
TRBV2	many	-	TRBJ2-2	TGTGCCAGCAGTGAATTTGTAGGGCCGGTCCCCGCGGGCGGGGAGCTGTTTTTT	CASSEFVGPVPAGGELFF
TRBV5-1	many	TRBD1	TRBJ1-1	TGCGCCAGCAGCTTGGATACAGGGGGCTCTAAGGGCACTGAAGCTTTCTTT	CASSLDTGGSKGTEAFF
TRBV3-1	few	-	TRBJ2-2	TGTGCCAGCAGCCAAGGCGGGAGGACAGGGGCCGGGGAGCTGTTTTTT	CASSQGGRTGAGELFF
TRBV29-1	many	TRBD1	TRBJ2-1	TGCAGCGTTGAGCTCGAGGGGGACAGGGTCTACAATGAGCAGTTCTTC	CSVELEGDRVYNEQFF
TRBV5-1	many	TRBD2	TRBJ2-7	TGCGCCAGCAGCTTGGAAGTTCCGGGACTAGCGAATTTCTACGAGCAGTACTTC	CASSLEVPGLANFYEQYF
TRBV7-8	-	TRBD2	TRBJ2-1	TGTGCCAGCAGCCCCCATAGCGGGATCGCATCCTACAATGAGCAGTTCTTC	CASSPHSGIASYNEQFF
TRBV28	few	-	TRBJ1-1	TGTGCCAGCAGTTTATCCTCTGTTTGGGGAGGGACTTTCTTT	CASSLSSVWGGTFF
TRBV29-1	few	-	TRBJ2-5	TGCAGCGTTGAATCCTACCAAGAGACCCAGTACTTC	CSVESYQETQYF
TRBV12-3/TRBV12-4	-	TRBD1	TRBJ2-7	TGTGCCAGCAGTTCTCGACAGGGGAGGCCCTACGAGCAGTACTTC	CASSSRQGRPYEQYF
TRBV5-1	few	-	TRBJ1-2	TGCGCCAGCGGCAAGGACACCGGCTACACCTTC	CASGKDTGYTF
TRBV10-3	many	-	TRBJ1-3	TGTGCCATCAGTGAACAGTCCTACTCTGGAAACACCATATATTTT	CAISEQSYSGNTIYF
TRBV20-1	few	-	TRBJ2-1	TGCAGTGCTAGAGGGAGCGGGTTCTCGGTCAATGAGCAGTTCTTC	CSARGSGFSVNEQFF
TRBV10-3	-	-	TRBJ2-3	TGTGCCATCAGTGGGGACTCAGATACGCAGTATTTT	CAISGDSDTQYF
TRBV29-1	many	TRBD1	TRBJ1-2	TGCAGCGTTGAAGTAGGGACAGGGGAAAACTATGGCTACACCTTC	CSVEVGTGENYGYTF
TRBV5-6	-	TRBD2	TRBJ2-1	TGTGCCAGCAGCTTGATGTTAGCGGGGGAGCAGTTCTTC	CASSLMLAGEQFF
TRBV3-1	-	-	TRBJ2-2	TGTGCCTGCAGCCCTCGCCAGGGAATGATCGGGGAGCTGTTTTTT	CACSPRQGMIGELFF
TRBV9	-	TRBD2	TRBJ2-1	TGTGCCAGCAGCCCACACAGCGGGGGAGGCAAGTTCTTC	CASSPHSGGGKFF
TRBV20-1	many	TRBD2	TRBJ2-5	TGCAGTGCTAGGGAAGGACTAGCGGGGCTACAAGAGACCCAGTACTTC	CSAREGLAGLQETQYF
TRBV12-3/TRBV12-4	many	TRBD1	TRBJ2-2	TGTGCCAGCAGTGGACAGGGGGGAAACACCGGGGAGCTGTTTTTT	CASSGQGGNTGELFF
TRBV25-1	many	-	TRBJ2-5	TGTGCCAGCAGCGGACTCTCGAGCCCTGAGACCCAGTACTTC	CASSGLSSPETQYF
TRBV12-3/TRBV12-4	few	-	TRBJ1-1	TGTGCCAGCAGTTTGTCAGGGGCGAGAACTGAAGCTTTCTTT	CASSLSGARTEAFF
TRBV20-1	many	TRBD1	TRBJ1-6	TGCAGTGCTCCCTTCCGACAGGGGACGAATTCACCCCTCCACTTT	CSAPFRQGTNSPLHF
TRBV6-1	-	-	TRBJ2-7	TGTGCCAGCAGTGAATTTGGACCAGAGCAGTACTTC	CASSEFGPEQYF
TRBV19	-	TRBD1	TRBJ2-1	TGTGCCAGTAGTATAGTGGGACAGGGGCCCTACAATGAGCAGTTCTTC	CASSIVGQGPYNEQFF
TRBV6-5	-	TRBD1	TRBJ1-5	TGTGCCAGCAGTTACAGTGGGACAGGGTCGAGCAATCAGCCCCAGCATTTT	CASSYSGTGSSNQPQHF
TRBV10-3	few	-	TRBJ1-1	TGTGCCATCAGCCACCAGGATTACAGGGAATCGAACACTGAAGCTTTCTTT	CAISHQDYRESNTEAFF
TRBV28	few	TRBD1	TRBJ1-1	TGTGCCAGCAGTCTGAATCAGGGGGCGCGTGCTTTCTTT	CASSLNQGARAFF
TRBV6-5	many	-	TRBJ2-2	TGTGCCAGCAGTTACGGTCAGGGAGGTCGCGGGGAGCTGTTTTTT	CASSYGQGGRGELFF
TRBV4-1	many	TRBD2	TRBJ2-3	TGCGCCAGCAGCCAAGATAGGGCTAGCGGAGGGGCAGATACGCAGTATTTT	CASSQDRASGGADTQYF
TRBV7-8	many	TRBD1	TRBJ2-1	TGTGCCAGCAGCTTAGCGGACAGGGGGCACTACAATGAGCAGTTCTTC	CASSLADRGHYNEQFF
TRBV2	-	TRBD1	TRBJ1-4	TGTGCCAGCAGGAGGACAGGGCCTGAAAAACTGTTTTTT	CASRRTGPEKLFF
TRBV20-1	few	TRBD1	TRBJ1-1	TGCAGTGCCGGGGACAGGCGAATTCGGGGCACTGAAGCTTTCTTT	CSAGDRRIRGTEAFF
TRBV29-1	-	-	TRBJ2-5	TGCAGCGTTCGCCCAGGGACAAGTGGGGAGACCCAGTACTTC	CSVRPGTSGETQYF
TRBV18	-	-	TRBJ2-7	TGTGCCAGCTCACCCAGACAGACCGACGAGCAGTACTTC	CASSPRQTDEQYF
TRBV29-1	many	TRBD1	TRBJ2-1	TGCAGCGCCGAGTACGGGACAGGGAGTGAGCAGTTCTTC	CSAEYGTGSEQFF
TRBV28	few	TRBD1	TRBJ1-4	TGTGCCAGCAGCCCGGGACAGATAAATGAAAAACTGTTTTTT	CASSPGQINEKLFF
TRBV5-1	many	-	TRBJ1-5	TGCGCCAGCAGCATGGCGGGGGCGGGCAATCAGCCCCAGCATTTT	CASSMAGAGNQPQHF
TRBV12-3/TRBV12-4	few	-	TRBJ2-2	TGTGCCAGCAGTGGTGAGGTCGCGAACACCGGGGAGCTGTTTTTT	CASSGEVANTGELFF
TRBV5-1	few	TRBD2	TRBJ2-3	TGCGCCAGCAGCTTGACGGGAGGGGGGACTTCAATTACAGATACGCAGTATTTT	CASSLTGGGTSITDTQYF
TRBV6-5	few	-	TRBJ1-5	TGTGCCAGCAGTTACTCTGGAGGCAGGGAACATTTT	CASSYSGGREHF
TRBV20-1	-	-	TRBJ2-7	TGCAGTGCTAGTTCTCTGCGAGAAGTAGGGTACGAGCAGTACTTC	CSASSLREVGYEQYF
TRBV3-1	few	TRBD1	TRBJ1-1	TGTGCCAGCAGCCAAGTATCAACAGGGGCGGGTAGTGGTGAAGCTTTCTTT	CASSQVSTGAGSGEAFF
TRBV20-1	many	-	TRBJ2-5	TGCAGTGCTATACAGGCAGGAACCCAGTACTTC	CSAIQAGTQYF
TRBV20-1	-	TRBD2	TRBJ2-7	TGCAGTGCGCCTAGCGGGAGCCCGACCTACGAGCAGTACTTC	CSAPSGSPTYEQYF
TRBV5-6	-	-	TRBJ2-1	TGTGCCAGCAGCCCATGGAACGCACCGGTTGAGCAGTTCTTC	CASSPWNAPVEQFF
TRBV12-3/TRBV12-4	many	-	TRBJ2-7	TGTGCCAGCAGTCCCCAACGGGTAGGGATGAACGAGCAGTACTTC	CASSPQRVGMNEQYF
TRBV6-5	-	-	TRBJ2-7	TGTGCCAGCAGTTCTCAAGACAGGCGAAGCTCCTACGAGCAGTACTTC	CASSSQDRRSSYEQYF
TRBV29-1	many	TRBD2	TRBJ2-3	TGCAGCGTCCATAGCGGGGCCCACACAGATACGCAGTATTTT	CSVHSGAHTDTQYF
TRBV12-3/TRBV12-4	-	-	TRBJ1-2	TGTGCCAGCAGTCCCCTGGATTTAAAAGAAGGCGGCTACACCTTC	CASSPLDLKEGGYTF
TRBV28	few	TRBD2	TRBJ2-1	TGTGCCAGCAGTTTGCCTACCCTGACTAGCGGGAGGGGTAAGGAGCAGTTCTTC	CASSLPTLTSGRGKEQFF